This T cell receptor beta chain was retrieved from a study of T cell clonality in common variable immunodeficiency. Study-level findings and limits: TCRbeta clonality was increased in CVID versus healthy controls.

Both groups were predominantly of Caucasian heritage. This clone has ten or more counts. Its antigen is undetermined. The DNA ends 3 residues before the CDR3 does, and the rest of the CDR3 is filled in from the germline J gene. TCRdb's table, derived via immunoSEQ multiplex PCR, lists solely in-frame clones and lacks some. The sample has 30,000 to 40,000 clones, none seen only once. Trimming pared 0 bases from V and 4 bases from J, leaving 15 bases between. The length of the CDR3 is 16 residues. Looked up from germline, CDR1 is LNHNV and CDR2 is YYDKDF (reference sequence). The clonotype was recovered from a person aged 18 to 70 in good health. The J gene is TRBJ1-1, the V gene TRBV15; D is unresolved. The sample comprised peripheral blood mononuclear cells. The CDR3 reads CATSRDSPPKSTEAFF. The DNA read from the CDR3 is TGTGCCACCAGCAGAGATAGTCCACCTAAGAGCACTGAA.